Below, 11 T cell receptor beta chains from the same sample are listed, as sequenced in a study of T cell responses to AZD1222 COVID-19 vaccine. Produced via immunoSEQ multiplex PCR; TCRdb's table is partial and in-frame only. This sample has roughly 150,000 clones, with around 92% found just once. The sample consisted of peripheral blood, taken on day 0 of AZD1222 vaccination. The origin of the receptors is an adult in good health.

V gene TRBV25-1 combines with J gene TRBJ2-5; TRBD1 matches 10 bases. Germline assignment: CDR1 MGHDK and CDR2 SYGVNS. Trimming cost V 3 bases and J 4 bases; bases outside gene matches: 5. The CDR3 sequence is 15 residues long. CDR3 residues: CASSDPGTGAETQYF. CDR3 nucleotides: TGTGCCAGCAGTGACCCCGGGACAGGGGCAGAGACCCAGTACTTC.

The count of this clone is one. The chain links TRBV7-3 to TRBJ2-3; no definite D call. Germline V gene lookup returns CDR1 SGHTA and CDR2 FQGTGA. With 2 bases removed from V and 2 bases from J, the gap between germline ends came to 11 bases. The CDR3 totals 15 residues. CDR3: CASSLLGTDTDTQYF. CDR3 DNA sequence: TGTGCCAGCAGCTTATTAGGAACGGACACAGATACGCAGTATTTT.

J is TRBJ2-1 and V is TRBV3-1 (or the pseudogene TRBV3-2); D remains unclear. The V gene's germline CDR1 is LGHDT and CDR2 YNNKEL (reference sequence). V was cut by 0 bases and J by 0 bases, with 12 bases left in between. The CDR3 has 17 amino acids. CDR3 protein: CASSQDFPVSSYNEQFF. In nucleotides, the CDR3 is TGTGCCAGCAGCCAAGACTTTCCAGTGAGCTCCTACAATGAGCAGTTCTTC.

V and J are TRBV4-3 and TRBJ1-2; weak D call: TRBD1 (6 bases). This CDR3 contains 14 residues. Germline V gene data show CDR1 as LGHNA and CDR2 as YSLEER. The V end was cut by 4 bases, the J end by 4 bases, with 13 bases between. The CDR3 loop is CASSPSEGGYGYTF. The CDR3 bases are TGCGCCAGCAGCCCATCGGAGGGGGGCTATGGCTACACCTTC.

This clone was found a few times. V usage is TRBV19 and J usage is TRBJ2-7, with D unclear. Per the germline V gene, CDR1 is LNHDA and CDR2 is SQIVND (reference sequence). The CDR3 is made up of 13 amino acids. Trimming removed 3 bases at V and 1 base at J, with 7 bases between. The CDR3 nucleotides are TGTGCCAGTAGTATTCAGCCTTCCTACGAGCAGTACTTC. It yields the protein CASSIQPSYEQYF.

The chain combines TRBV6-2 or TRBV6-3 with TRBJ1-5; D call uncertain. CDR1 and CDR2 from the germline V gene are MNHEY and SVGEGT. The CDR3 runs to 13 residues. The V and J ends lost 2 bases and 6 bases respectively, with 8 bases between them. CDR3 DNA sequence: TGTGCCAGCAGTTACACCTCAGGTCAGCCCCAGCATTTT. It translates to CASSYTSGQPQHF.

The chain uses TRBV27 and TRBJ1-4, with D tentatively TRBD1 (6 bases). Trimming removed 5 bases from V and 1 base from J, with 14 bases in between. The germline CDR1 and CDR2 sequences are MNHEY and SMNVEV (reference sequence). The CDR3 has 16 amino acids. Here the CDR3 DNA reads TGTGCCAGCAGTCACCAGGGGTTTCAAACTAATGAAAAACTGTTTTTT. This encodes CASSHQGFQTNEKLFF. The complete variable domain, with remaining parts taken from reference TRBV27 and TRBJ1-4, reads EAQVTQNPRYLITVTGKKLTVTCSQNMNHEYMSWYRQDPGLGLRQIYYSMNVEVTDKGDVPEGYKVSRKEKRNFPLILESPSPNQTSLYFCASSHQGFQTNEKLFFGSGTQLSVL.

The gene calls are TRBV5-4 and TRBJ2-1; TRBD2 matches at 8 bases. Germline CDR1 reads SGHNT; CDR2 reads YYREEE (reference sequence). The CDR3 is 15 residues long. V lost 4 bases to trimming and J lost 1 base; unmatched junction nucleotides: 4. CDR3 DNA sequence: TGTGCCAGCAGCACGGGACTAGAATCCTACAATGAGCAGTTCTTC. As protein: CASSTGLESYNEQFF.

J is TRBJ1-1 and V is TRBV5-4; no firm D call. Germline CDR1 SGHNT, CDR2 YYREEE (reference sequence). With 4 bases removed from V and 2 bases from J, the gap between germline ends came to 12 bases. CDR3 length: 14 amino acids. The CDR3 bases are TGTGCCAGCAGCCCCGAGTGGAGAAACACTGAAGCTTTCTTT. Amino acid sequence: CASSPEWRNTEAFF.

The chain carries TRBV6-5 and TRBJ1-1; tentatively, D is TRBD1 (6 bases). Trimming removed 2 bases from V and 3 bases from J, with 10 bases in between. Germline V gene sequence: CDR1 MNHEY, CDR2 SVGAGI. There are 14 residues in the CDR3. This chain's CDR3 is CASSYQGPDTEAFF. In DNA form, the CDR3 reads TGTGCCAGCAGTTACCAGGGGCCGGACACTGAAGCTTTCTTT.

The chain couples TRBV28 to TRBJ1-4; 7 bases agree with TRBD1. CDR3 length: 16 amino acids. Trimming took 8 bases from V and 0 from J; bases not matched to a gene: 9. Germline assignment: CDR1 MDHEN and CDR2 SYDVKM. CDR3 bases: TGTGCCAGCGAAGGGGACAGTCAGGCAACTAATGAAAAACTGTTTTTT. Its translation is CASEGDSQATNEKLFF.